Shown below are 21 T cell receptor beta chains from a single sample sequenced in a study of blood T cell repertoires in COVID-19. Repertoires were generated with immunoSEQ multiplex PCR, while TCRdb's copy carries only in-frame clones and drops some. The sample includes approximately 200,000 clones, about 82% of them seen just once. Input material: peripheral blood. The receptors here all came from a woman of 80 years or more with acute or convalescent COVID-19.

This clone was seen many times. The gene calls are TRBV27 and TRBJ1-1, with 8 positions matching TRBD1. V dropped 5 bases and J dropped 3; count of bases not matched to a gene: 14. This CDR3 is built from 17 residues. Per germline, CDR1 MNHEY and CDR2 SMNVEV (reference sequence). Here the CDR3 DNA reads TGTGCCAGCAGTACACCGGTCAGGGGGCGTCGGGACACTGAAGCTTTCTTT. This translates into CASSTPVRGRRDTEAFF.

The chain is built from TRBV2 and TRBJ2-7, with TRBD2 matching 11 bases. CDR3 length equals 15 residues. In germline, CDR1 is SNHLY, CDR2 FYNNEI. V lost 2 bases, J lost 2 bases, and 2 bases stayed unmatched. The CDR3 loop is CASSERLAGTYEQYF. The CDR3 bases are TGTGCCAGCAGTGAAAGACTAGCGGGGACCTACGAGCAGTACTTC.

This clone was detected only a few times. For the CDR3, the DNA is TGTGCCAGCAGCCAAGTGCCCCCTTTGACTAGCGGGAGAGACGAGCAGTACTTC. Translated: CASSQVPPLTSGRDEQYF. The chain carries TRBV3-1 (or the pseudogene TRBV3-2) and TRBJ2-7; TRBD2 agrees at 12 bases. The CDR3 is 18 residues long. V was clipped by 1 base and J by 5 bases; unmatched bases: 12. Germline values: CDR1 LGHDT, CDR2 YNNKEL (reference sequence).

This clone has a single count. The CDR3 is CASSPPAFQYGYTF. The CDR3 DNA sequence: TGTGCCAGCTCACCACCGGCTTTTCAGTACGGCTACACCTTC. The J gene is TRBJ1-2, the V gene TRBV18, with D hard to call. This CDR3 comprises 14 residues. Germline values: CDR1 KGHSH, CDR2 LQKENI. V lost 0 bases, J lost 8 bases, and 13 bases lay in between.

The chain employs TRBV3-1 (or the pseudogene TRBV3-2) and TRBJ2-2, with 8 bases matching TRBD1. Germline V gives CDR1 LGHDT, CDR2 YNNKEL (reference sequence). The V segment lost 2 bases and the J segment 5 bases; nucleotides outside the gene matches: 7. The CDR3 runs 16 residues. CDR3 sequence (DNA): TGTGCCAGCAGCCAAATAGGCAGGGGGCGGACCGGGGAGCTGTTTTTT. Translating gives CASSQIGRGRTGELFF.

The chain combines TRBV29-1 with TRBJ2-7; 8 bases align to TRBD1. The CDR3 sequence is 14 residues long. V gave up 5 bases and J gave up 7 bases; unmatched junction bases: 13. Germline V gives CDR1 SQVTM, CDR2 ANQGSEA. The CDR3 nucleotides read TGCAGCGTTCAACAGCAGGGGGCCCTCTGGGAGCAGTACTTC. This sequence encodes CSVQQQGALWEQYF.

The rearrangement joins TRBV18 to TRBJ1-1, with TRBD1 matching 7 bases. Trimming took 7 bases from V and 0 from J; bases not matched to a gene: 5. Germline V gene sequence: CDR1 KGHSH, CDR2 LQKENI. CDR3 length equals 14 residues. The CDR3 bases are TGTGCCAGCTTGCTTCAGGGGGTGAACACTGAAGCTTTCTTT. It codes for CASLLQGVNTEAFF.

The J gene is TRBJ1-1, the V gene TRBV10-1; D unclear. This CDR3 is 14 amino acids long. V was clipped by 6 bases and J by 1 base, with 12 bases between them. Germline-derived CDR1 and CDR2 are WNHNN and SYGVQD (reference sequence). The CDR3 DNA reads as TGCGCCAGCAGCGAGAATGAGGCGAACACTGAAGCTTTCTTT. It translates to CASSENEANTEAFF.

The genes are TRBV27 and TRBJ1-4; 10 bases match TRBD1. This CDR3 contains 17 residues. V shed 5 bases and J 0 bases; nucleotides not matched to a gene: 6. Germline V gives CDR1 MNHEY, CDR2 SMNVEV (reference sequence). The CDR3 sequence: CASSPLDRGATNEKLFF. For the CDR3, the DNA is TGTGCCAGCAGTCCACTGGACAGGGGGGCAACTAATGAAAAACTGTTTTTT.

The V gene is TRBV3-1 (or the pseudogene TRBV3-2), the J gene TRBJ1-3, with a weak D call TRBD1 (5 bases). The V and J ends lost 4 bases and 2 bases respectively, with 9 bases between them. Germline lookup yields CDR1 LGHDT and CDR2 YNNKEL (reference sequence). The CDR3 contains 14 residues. The CDR3 loop reads CASSLAGAGNTIYF. CDR3 in DNA: TGTGCCAGCAGCCTCGCGGGGGCTGGAAACACCATATATTTT.

This clone appeared a single time. V gene TRBV25-1 combines with J gene TRBJ1-6; TRBD1 matches 8 bases. The CDR3 is 15 amino acids. Germline V CDR1 and CDR2: MGHDK, SYGVNS. V lost 6 bases to trimming and J lost 5 bases; unmatched junction nucleotides: 6. The CDR3 here is CASRPPGQDNSPLHF. As DNA, the CDR3 is TGTGCCAGCAGGCCCCCGGGACAGGATAATTCACCCCTCCACTTT.

The chain employs TRBV5-1 and TRBJ2-1, with TRBD1 identical over 10 bases. This CDR3 has 16 amino acids. Germline CDR1 SGHRS, CDR2 YFSETQ. After removal of 4 bases from V and 8 bases from J, the junction contained 12 bases not matched to a gene. CDR3 sequence (DNA): TGCGCCAGCAGCGAAGGATCGGGACAGGGGCAAGATGAGCAGTTCTTC. Its translation is CASSEGSGQGQDEQFF. Complete variable domain (other parts from reference TRBV5-1 and TRBJ2-1): KAGVTQTPRYLIKTRGQQVTLSCSPISGHRSVSWYQQTPGQGLQFLFEYFSETQRNKGNFPGRFSGRQFSNSRSEMNVSTLELGDSALYLCASSEGSGQGQDEQFFGPGTRLTVL.

The chain has TRBV24-1 and TRBJ2-2, with D tentatively TRBD2 (6 bases). The CDR3 runs 16 residues. The V end was cut by 3 bases, the J end by 5 bases, with 15 bases between. The germline V gene encodes CDR1 KGHDR and CDR2 SFDVKD. CDR3 nucleotides: TGTGCCACCAGTGATCCGGGACTCTCCAATACCGGGGAGCTGTTTTTT. Its translation is CATSDPGLSNTGELFF.

The chain employs TRBV19 and TRBJ2-3; 9 bases line up with TRBD2. After removal of 3 bases from V and 5 bases from J, the junction contained 9 bases not matched to a gene. The CDR3 sequence is 16 residues long. The germline gives CDR1 LNHDA, CDR2 SQIVND (reference sequence). The CDR3 sequence is CASSIEVISGRDTQYF. The CDR3 nucleotides are TGTGCCAGTAGTATCGAGGTAATTAGCGGGAGAGATACGCAGTATTTT.

The chain recombines TRBV18 with TRBJ1-5; D not resolved. The CDR3 runs 14 residues. The V gene lost 6 bases and the J gene lost 4 bases, with 13 bases spanning the gap. Germline CDR1 is KGHSH and CDR2 is LQKENI. CDR3 nucleotide sequence: TGTGCCAGCTCCCAGTATGAGGCTAATCAGCCCCAGCATTTT. This encodes CASSQYEANQPQHF.

The chain recombines TRBV10-1 with TRBJ2-5; TRBD2 matches 11 bases. Germline V gives CDR1 WNHNN, CDR2 SYGVQD (reference sequence). This CDR3 has 17 amino acids. V was pared by 7 bases and J by 2 bases, with 12 bases of the junction left unmatched. This CDR3 is CASNAGTSGSGQETQYF. CDR3 DNA sequence: TGCGCCAGCAACGCCGGGACTAGCGGATCTGGGCAAGAGACCCAGTACTTC.

This CDR3 reads CASAGLAGVGQETQYF. The DNA for the CDR3 is TGCGCCAGCGCGGGACTAGCGGGAGTGGGACAAGAGACCCAGTACTTC. The chain carries TRBV10-2 and TRBJ2-5, with 14 bases identical to TRBD2. Germline-derived CDR1 and CDR2 are WSHSY and SAAADI. V lost 8 bases to trimming and J lost 2 bases; unmatched junction nucleotides: 7. The CDR3 loop spans 16 amino acids.

V and J are TRBV28 and TRBJ2-5, with 8 positions matching TRBD1. This CDR3 comprises 19 residues. V dropped 3 bases and J dropped 5; count of bases not matched to a gene: 20. Germline V CDR1 and CDR2: MDHEN, SYDVKM. In nucleotides, the CDR3 is TGTGCCAGCAGTTTTGGCTGGGCCTCTTTGCAGGGGGCGAGGGAGACCCAGTACTTC. It codes for CASSFGWASLQGARETQYF.

The table lists this clone with many counts. The rearrangement uses TRBV4-1 and TRBJ1-2; 8 bases align to TRBD1. The CDR3 runs 16 residues. V gave up 3 bases and J gave up 0 bases; unmatched junction bases: 6. Germline values: CDR1 MGHRA, CDR2 YSYEKL. CDR3 DNA: TGCGCCAGCAGCCAGGGGACAGGAGCCACTAACTATGGCTACACCTTC. Amino acids: CASSQGTGATNYGYTF.

This clone was observed many times. The chain has TRBV7-2 and TRBJ1-1; tentative D call: TRBD1 (6 bases). Germline V gives CDR1 SGHTA, CDR2 FQGNSA. V shed 5 bases and J shed 9 bases, with 19 bases lying between them. There are 14 residues in the CDR3. The CDR3 is CASSQNRGGSQAFF. The CDR3 DNA is TGTGCCAGCAGCCAAAACAGAGGGGGAAGTCAAGCTTTCTTT.

J is TRBJ1-3 and V is TRBV28; 9 bases fit TRBD1. Germline lookup yields CDR1 MDHEN and CDR2 SYDVKM. The CDR3 contains 14 residues. V shed 10 bases, J shed 5 bases, and the junction held 9 bases outside the gene matches. The CDR3 loop reads CATQNRGRRNTIYF. CDR3 DNA sequence: TGTGCCACTCAAAACAGGGGGCGCAGAAACACCATATATTTT.